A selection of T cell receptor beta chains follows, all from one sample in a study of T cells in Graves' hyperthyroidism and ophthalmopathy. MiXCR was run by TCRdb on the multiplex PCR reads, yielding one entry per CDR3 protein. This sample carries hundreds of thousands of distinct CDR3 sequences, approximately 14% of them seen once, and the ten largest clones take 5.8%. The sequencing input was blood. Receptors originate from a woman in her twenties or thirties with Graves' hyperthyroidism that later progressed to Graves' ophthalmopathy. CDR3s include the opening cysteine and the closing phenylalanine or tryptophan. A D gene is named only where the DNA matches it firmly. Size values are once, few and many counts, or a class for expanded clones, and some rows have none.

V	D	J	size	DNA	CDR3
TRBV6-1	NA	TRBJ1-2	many	TGTGCCAGCAGTCGAACCAGGTCTAACTATGGCTACACCTTC	CASSRTRSNYGYTF
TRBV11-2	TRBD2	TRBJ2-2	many	TGTGCCAGCATAGGTGGGAGGGCGGCCGGGGAGCTGTTTTTT	CASIGGRAAGELFF
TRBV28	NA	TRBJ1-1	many	TGTGCCAGCAGTTTCCTAGGACGGGGTGAAGCTTTCTTT	CASSFLGRGEAFF
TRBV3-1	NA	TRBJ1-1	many	TGTGCCAGCAGCCAAGATGAGCTAGAAGCTTTCTTT	CASSQDELEAFF
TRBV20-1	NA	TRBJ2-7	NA	TGCAGTGCTAGAGATATGGGGATAAGCTCTTACGAGCAGTACTTC	CSARDMGISSYEQYF
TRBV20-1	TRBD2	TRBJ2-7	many	TGCAGTGCTAGAGATTGGACTAGCGGGTACGAGCAGTACTTC	CSARDWTSGYEQYF
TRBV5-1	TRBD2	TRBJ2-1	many	TGCGCCAGCAGCCCTGGACTAGCGGGCGGGGACTACAATGAGCAGTTCTTC	CASSPGLAGGDYNEQFF
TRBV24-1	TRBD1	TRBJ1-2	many	TGTGCCACCAGTGACGGACAGGGGGTCTCTGGCTACACCTTC	CATSDGQGVSGYTF
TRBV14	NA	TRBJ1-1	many	TGTGCCAGCAGCCAACGGGCCGGGGGCGCGGAGACTGAAGCTTTCTTT	CASSQRAGGAETEAFF
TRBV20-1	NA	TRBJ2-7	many	TGCAGTGCTAGCACTAGTTCCTACGAGCAGTACTTC	CSASTSSYEQYF
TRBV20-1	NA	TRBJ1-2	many	TGCAGTTCCCAGTGGGAGGGAGGAGGCTACACCTTC	CSSQWEGGGYTF
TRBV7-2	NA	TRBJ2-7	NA	TGTGCCAGCAGCTTTGTAGGGCTTTCTCACGAGCAGTACTTC	CASSFVGLSHEQYF
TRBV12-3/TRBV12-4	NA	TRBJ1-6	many	TGTGCCAGCAGTTTACAGGTTTCACCCCTCCACTTT	CASSLQVSPLHF
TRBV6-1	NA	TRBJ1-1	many	TGTGCCAGCAGTTATTCACAGGGACCGAACACTGAAGCTTTCTTT	CASSYSQGPNTEAFF
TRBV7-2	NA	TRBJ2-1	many	TGTGCCAGCAGCTTCCGGGAATCCTACAATGAGCAGTTCTTC	CASSFRESYNEQFF
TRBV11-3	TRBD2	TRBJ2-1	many	TGTGCCAGCAGCGAAGCGGGATTAGGTGAGCAGTTCTTC	CASSEAGLGEQFF
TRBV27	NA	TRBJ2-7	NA	TGTGCCAGCAGTTTAGACTGGCCTTACGAGCAGTACTTC	CASSLDWPYEQYF
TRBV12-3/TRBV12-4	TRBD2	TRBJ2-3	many	TGTGCCAGCAGAACATTCCCGGGACTAGCGGGGGCTGGCACGCAGTATTTT	CASRTFPGLAGAGTQYF
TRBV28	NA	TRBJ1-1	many	TGTGCCAGCAGCCTCAGGGCTGAAGCTTTCTTT	CASSLRAEAFF
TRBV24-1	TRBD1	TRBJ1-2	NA	TGTGCCACCAGTGATTTTCGACAGGGAGGCTACACCTTC	CATSDFRQGGYTF
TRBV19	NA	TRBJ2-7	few	TGTGCCAGTAGTATAGCTGGGAGCGCGCACGAGCAGTACTTC	CASSIAGSAHEQYF
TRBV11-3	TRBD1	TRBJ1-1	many	TGTGCCAGCAGCATTCGATGGGACAGCCTCATGAACACTGAAGCTTTCTTT	CASSIRWDSLMNTEAFF
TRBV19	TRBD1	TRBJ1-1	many	TGTGCCAGTAGTCTAACAGGGGCTGCGGTTGAAGCTTTCTTT	CASSLTGAAVEAFF
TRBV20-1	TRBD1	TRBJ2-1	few	TGCAGTGCTAGAGATATACGGAGGACAGGGGTATCCCATGAGCAGTTCTTC	CSARDIRRTGVSHEQFF
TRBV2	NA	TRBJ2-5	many	TGTGCCAGCAGTGAAGAGGCCAGGGGATTCCAAGAGACCCAGTACTTC	CASSEEARGFQETQYF
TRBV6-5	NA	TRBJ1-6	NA	TGTGCCAGCAGTTACTTCCGGGAGTCTTCTTCACCCCTCCACTTT	CASSYFRESSSPLHF
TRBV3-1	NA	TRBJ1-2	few	TGTGCCAGCAGCCAAAGTGAAGGTGGCTACACCTTC	CASSQSEGGYTF
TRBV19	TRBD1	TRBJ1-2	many	TGTGCCAGTACCCAGGGACAGACCTATGGCTACACCTTC	CASTQGQTYGYTF
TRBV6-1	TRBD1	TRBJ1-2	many	TGTGCCAGCAGTCCCGGGACAGGGAGTAACTATGGCTACACCTTC	CASSPGTGSNYGYTF
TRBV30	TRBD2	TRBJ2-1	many	TGTGCCTGGAGAGCCCAGCGGGGGCTTAATGAGCAGTTCTTC	CAWRAQRGLNEQFF
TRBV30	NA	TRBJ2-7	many	TGTGCCTGGAGTGTAGGGCAGATTTACGAGCAGTACTTC	CAWSVGQIYEQYF
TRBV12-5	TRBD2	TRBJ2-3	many	TGTGCTAGTGGTTTGACCCGCCTAGACAGGACTAGCGGGAGAAGAGATACGCAGTATTTT	CASGLTRLDRTSGRRDTQYF
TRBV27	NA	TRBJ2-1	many	TGTGCCAGCAGTTTAAACGCTGAGCAGTTCTTC	CASSLNAEQFF
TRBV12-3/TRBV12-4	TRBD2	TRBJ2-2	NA	TGTGCCAGCGGTTCCGGAGCGGGAGTTGGATGGGAGCTGTTTTTT	CASGSGAGVGWELFF
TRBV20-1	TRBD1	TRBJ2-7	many	TGCAGTGCTAGTCTAGTTGGACAGGGTCCCTACGAGCAGTACTTC	CSASLVGQGPYEQYF
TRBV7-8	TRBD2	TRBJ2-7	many	TGTGCCAGCAGCATACCGGGACTAGCGGACTACGAGCAGTACTTC	CASSIPGLADYEQYF
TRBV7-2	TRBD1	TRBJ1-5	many	TGTGCCAGCAGCTTAGCGCTACAGGGGGCGGCTCAGCCCCAGCATTTT	CASSLALQGAAQPQHF
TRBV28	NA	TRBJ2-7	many	TGCGCAACTCAAAAGCCGGGGTACGAGCAGTACTTC	CATQKPGYEQYF
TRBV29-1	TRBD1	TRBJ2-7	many	TGCAGCGTACAGGGGTCCCCCTACGAGCAGTACTTC	CSVQGSPYEQYF
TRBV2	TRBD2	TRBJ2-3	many	TGTGCCAGCAGTGGGGGACTAGCGGACACAGATACGCAGTATTTT	CASSGGLADTDTQYF
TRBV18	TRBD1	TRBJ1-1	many	TGTGCCAGCTCAACGTATGGGGCAGGGGGAAACACTGAAGCTTTCTTT	CASSTYGAGGNTEAFF
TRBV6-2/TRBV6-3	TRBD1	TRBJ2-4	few	TGTGCCAGCGATGCATCGGGACAGGGGGCCAAAAACATTCAGTACTTC	CASDASGQGAKNIQYF
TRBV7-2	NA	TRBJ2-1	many	TGTGCCAGCAGCCCGTTTGGTGGTGAGCAGTTCTTC	CASSPFGGEQFF
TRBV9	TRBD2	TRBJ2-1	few	TGTGCCAGCAGCGCAGGGACTAGCGTTGAGCAGTTCTTC	CASSAGTSVEQFF
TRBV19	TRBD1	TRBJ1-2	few	TGTGCCAGTAGCCTGAACGACAGGGCTGACTATGGCTACACCTTC	CASSLNDRADYGYTF
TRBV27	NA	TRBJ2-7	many	TGTGCCAGCAGTTTATCAATTCCGGGCTACGAGCAGTACTTC	CASSLSIPGYEQYF
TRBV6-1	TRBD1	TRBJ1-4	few	TGTGCCAGCAGCGACAGGGGAGGGACTGAAAAACTGTTTTTT	CASSDRGGTEKLFF
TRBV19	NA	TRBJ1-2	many	TGTGCCAGTAGTATTTTTTCCTTTGACGGCTACACCTTC	CASSIFSFDGYTF